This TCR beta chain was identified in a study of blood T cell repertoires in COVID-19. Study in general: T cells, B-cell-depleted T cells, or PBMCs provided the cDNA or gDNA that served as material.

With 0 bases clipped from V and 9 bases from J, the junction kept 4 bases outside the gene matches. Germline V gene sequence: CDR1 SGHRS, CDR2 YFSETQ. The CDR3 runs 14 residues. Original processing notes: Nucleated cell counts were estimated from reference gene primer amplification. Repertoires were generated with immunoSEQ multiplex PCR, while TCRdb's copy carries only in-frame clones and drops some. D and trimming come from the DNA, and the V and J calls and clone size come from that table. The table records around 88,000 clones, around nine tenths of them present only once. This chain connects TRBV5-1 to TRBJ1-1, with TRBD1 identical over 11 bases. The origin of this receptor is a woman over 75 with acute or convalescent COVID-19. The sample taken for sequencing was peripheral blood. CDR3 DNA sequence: TGCGCCAGCAGCTTGGCCCGGGACAGGGGGAAAGCTTTCTTT. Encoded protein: CASSLARDRGKAFF.